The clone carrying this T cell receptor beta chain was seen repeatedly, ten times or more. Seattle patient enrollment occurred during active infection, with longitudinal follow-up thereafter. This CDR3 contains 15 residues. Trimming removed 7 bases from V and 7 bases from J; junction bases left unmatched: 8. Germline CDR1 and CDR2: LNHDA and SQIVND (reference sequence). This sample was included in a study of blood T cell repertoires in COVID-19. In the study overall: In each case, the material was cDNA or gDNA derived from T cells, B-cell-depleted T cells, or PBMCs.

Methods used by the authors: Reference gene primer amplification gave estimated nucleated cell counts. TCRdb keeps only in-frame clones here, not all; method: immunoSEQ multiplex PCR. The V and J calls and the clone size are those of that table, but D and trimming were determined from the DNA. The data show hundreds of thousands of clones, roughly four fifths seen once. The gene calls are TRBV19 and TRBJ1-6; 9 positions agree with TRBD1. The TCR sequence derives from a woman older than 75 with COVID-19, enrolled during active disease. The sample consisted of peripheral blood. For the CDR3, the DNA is TGTGCCAGTACCACGGGACAGGGACGAAATTCACCCCTCCACTTT. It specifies CASTTGQGRNSPLHF.